The present entry profiles one TCR beta chain with its context. The data derive from a study of blood T cell repertoires in COVID-19. The repertoire was sequenced with immunoSEQ multiplex PCR; TCRdb's copy has only in-frame clones and lacks some. The sample carries around 150,000 clones, 81% recorded once. V dropped 9 bases and J dropped 2; count of bases not matched to a gene: 6. The CDR3 has 14 amino acids. Germline V gene data show CDR1 as SNHLY and CDR2 as FYNNEI. This rearrangement joins TRBV2 to TRBJ1-5; 8 bases agree with TRBD1. This TCR was sampled from a woman aged 60 to 75 with active or convalescent COVID-19. The specimen was peripheral blood. This CDR3 reads CASRTGFRNQPQHF. The CDR3 DNA sequence: TGTGCCAGTCGGACAGGGTTTCGCAATCAGCCCCAGCATTTT.